This passage covers 4 T cell receptor beta chains from one sample sequenced in a study of T cells in tumors after PD-1 blockade. Specified time point: second of two post-therapy site-matched biopsies roughly two months apart. The protocol was immunoSEQ multiplex PCR, while the TCRdb copy is restricted to in-frame clones and leaves out a portion. This repertoire shows 7,000 to 10,000 clones, about 62% found once; its top ten account for over 9.5%. The material was tumor tissue, obtained after anti-PD-1 treatment. The source is a human donor with basal cell carcinoma.

The rearrangement uses TRBV7-9 and TRBJ1-1; 7 nucleotides agree with TRBD1. The ends lost 5 bases at V and 6 bases at J; junction bases unmatched: 6. Germline V gives CDR1 SEHNR, CDR2 FQNEAQ (reference sequence). The CDR3 loop spans 13 amino acids. The CDR3 here is CASSGRQGSEAFF. The CDR3 DNA reads as TGTGCCAGCAGCGGGAGACAGGGTTCTGAAGCTTTCTTT.

This clone is medium-sized within its sample. The chain uses TRBV4-1 and TRBJ2-3; D may match TRBD1 or TRBD2 (5 bases each). The CDR3 has 15 residues. V dropped 4 bases and J dropped 0 bases, with 11 bases sitting between them. Germline loops: CDR1 MGHRA, CDR2 YSYEKL. Written as DNA, the CDR3 is TGCGCCAGCAGCCCGGGACGTCAAAGCACAGATACGCAGTATTTT. It encodes CASSPGRQSTDTQYF.

V gene TRBV19 combines with J gene TRBJ2-6, with 8 bases aligning to TRBD2. This CDR3 contains 14 residues. V trimming: 11 bases; J trimming: 0 bases; junction bases outside the gene matches: 3. Germline V lookup: CDR1 LNHDA, CDR2 SQIVND (reference sequence). CDR3 sequence: CASGGNSGANVLTF. The CDR3 DNA is TGTGCCTCGGGGGGGAACTCTGGGGCCAACGTCCTGACTTTC.

This chain joins TRBV5-1 and TRBJ2-5; perhaps TRBD1 as D (5 bases). The germline gives CDR1 SGHRS, CDR2 YFSETQ. CDR3 length: 13 residues. V was clipped by 0 bases and J by 6 bases, with 9 bases between them. The CDR3 nucleotides read TGCGCCAGCAGCTTGGCAGGGATCCAGACCCAGTACTTC. As protein: CASSLAGIQTQYF.